A selection of T cell receptor beta chains follows, all from one sample in a study of blood T cell repertoires in COVID-19. The repertoire was sequenced with immunoSEQ multiplex PCR; TCRdb's copy has only in-frame clones and lacks some. The sample has approximately 94,000 clones, 75% to 95% seen once. Specimen: peripheral blood. Receptor source: a woman aged 45-59 years in a cohort sampled during active COVID-19. CDR3s include the opening cysteine and the closing phenylalanine or tryptophan. D genes are given only for firm matches. Expanded clones are given a class, and other clones once, few, many or no size at all.

cdr3_nt cdr3_aa d_call j_call clone_size v_call
TGTGCCAGCAGCCAAGTATGGACTGGTCCCAATGAGCAGTTCTTC CASSQVWTGPNEQFF - TRBJ2-1 - TRBV3-1/TRBV3-2
TGTGCCAGCAATTTTGCAGGGGGCACTGAAGCTTTCTTT CASNFAGGTEAFF TRBD1 TRBJ1-1 once TRBV27
TGTGCCAGCAGCTATCCCATTCAAGGGGGCGCGTACACTGAAGCTTTCTTT CASSYPIQGGAYTEAFF TRBD1 TRBJ1-1 few TRBV7-8
TGTGCCAGCAGCCAAGATCTAGGACAGGGAGGTGAAAAACTGTTTTTT CASSQDLGQGGEKLFF TRBD1 TRBJ1-4 - TRBV3-1/TRBV3-2
TGCGCCAGCAGCTTTAATACAGGGGCCTACGAGCAGTACTTC CASSFNTGAYEQYF TRBD1 TRBJ2-7 - TRBV5-1
TGTGCCATCAGTGCCCGGACAAATTACGAGCAGTACTTC CAISARTNYEQYF - TRBJ2-7 - TRBV10-3
TGCGCCAGCAGCTTGCAAGATGGTAGCCGGAAGGAAAAACTGTTTTTT CASSLQDGSRKEKLFF - TRBJ1-4 - TRBV5-1
TGTGCCATCAGTGACAGCGGGGGGCAGCAGTTCTTC CAISDSGGQQFF TRBD2 TRBJ2-1 once TRBV10-3
TGTGCCACCAGTGATTTCCAGGGGTTTAATGAGCAGTTCTTC CATSDFQGFNEQFF - TRBJ2-1 once TRBV24-1
TGTGCCAGCAGCCCCGGGACTAGCGGTTCCTACAATGAGCAGTTCTTC CASSPGTSGSYNEQFF TRBD2 TRBJ2-1 - TRBV7-3
TGTGCCAGCAGCTTGAGTGGGGCAGGGGGCACCGGGGAGCTGTTTTTT CASSLSGAGGTGELFF TRBD1 TRBJ2-2 - TRBV5-5
TGCGCCAGCAGCCAAGCCTCTACTAGGGGGCAAGGAAACACCATATATTTT CASSQASTRGQGNTIYF TRBD1 TRBJ1-3 - TRBV4-1
TGTGCCAGCAGCTTAGCATACGAGCAGTACTTC CASSLAYEQYF - TRBJ2-7 - TRBV11-2
TGTGCCAGCAGTTTGGGACAGTTCAATGAGCAGTTCTTC CASSLGQFNEQFF TRBD1 TRBJ2-1 - TRBV12-3/TRBV12-4
TGTGCCAGCAGTGGGACTAGCGAGGGCAAAAACATTCAGTACTTC CASSGTSEGKNIQYF TRBD2 TRBJ2-4 - TRBV28
TGTGCCAGCAAACCCTCGGGTGGCCGGAGCAATTCACCCCTCCACTTT CASKPSGGRSNSPLHF - TRBJ1-6 - TRBV28
TGTGCCAGCAGCCCCCCCCTGGGCCCGAGAGGGGAGCAGTACTTC CASSPPLGPRGEQYF - TRBJ2-7 - TRBV16
TGTGCCAGCAGTGAACAGGGGCGAAGTCAGCCCCAGCATTTT CASSEQGRSQPQHF TRBD1 TRBJ1-5 - TRBV27
TGTGCCAGCAGAACGGACAGGGCGCGTTCCGATGGCTACACCTTC CASRTDRARSDGYTF TRBD1 TRBJ1-2 - TRBV27
TGTGCCAGCAGTGTTGATTTCGGGGCTGGAAACACCATATATTTT CASSVDFGAGNTIYF - TRBJ1-3 - TRBV6-4
TGTGCCAGCAGCCCGACAGGGGAGAACAACACCGGGGAGCTGTTTTTT CASSPTGENNTGELFF TRBD1 TRBJ2-2 - TRBV5-5
TGTGCCAGTAGTACCAATTCATACAATGAGCAGTTCTTC CASSTNSYNEQFF - TRBJ2-1 - TRBV19
TGTGCCAGCAGCCACCTTTCTCAGGGGAACTCTGAAGCTTTCTTT CASSHLSQGNSEAFF - TRBJ1-1 few TRBV4-2
TGTGCCAGCAGTGTTGGGCCCCCGGACGAGCAGTACTTC CASSVGPPDEQYF - TRBJ2-7 - TRBV2
TGTGCCAGCACCCGGTTGAGGCCCTACGAGCAGTACTTC CASTRLRPYEQYF - TRBJ2-7 - TRBV28
TGTGCCAGCAGCTCCCGGACAGTCTCCGGTAATGAAAAACTGTTTTTT CASSSRTVSGNEKLFF - TRBJ1-4 - TRBV7-6
TGCGCCAGCAGCCCCGGACAGGGGAGTACCGGGGAGCTGTTTTTT CASSPGQGSTGELFF TRBD1 TRBJ2-2 - TRBV5-1
TGTGCCAGCGAAATAAAGGGGGGGGGCCCCCAAGAGACCCAGTACTTC CASEIKGGGPQETQYF - TRBJ2-5 - TRBV7-9
TGTGCCAGCCGGAGCTCCTACGAGCAGTACTTC CASRSSYEQYF - TRBJ2-7 - TRBV7-8
TGTGCCAGCAGCTTGCTAGCCGGAGGGCCAGATGACAATGAGCAGTTCTTC CASSLLAGGPDDNEQFF - TRBJ2-1 - TRBV5-4
TGCAGTGCTAGTGGTCAGCAAGAGACCCAGTACTTC CSASGQQETQYF - TRBJ2-5 - TRBV20-1
TGTGCCAGCAGTCGCAAGGTTGCCAGGGGAACCTACAATGAGCAGTTCTTC CASSRKVARGTYNEQFF - TRBJ2-1 once TRBV6-6
TGTGCCAGCTCACCACCGAGTCAGGGGAGTGAAAAACTGTTTTTT CASSPPSQGSEKLFF - TRBJ1-4 - TRBV18
TGTGCCAGCAGCTCAATACAGGGAGATTGGTACGAGCAGTACTTC CASSSIQGDWYEQYF - TRBJ2-7 - TRBV7-8
TGTGCCAGCAGCGGATCTAGCGGGGGGGCCTTGGATACGCAGTATTTT CASSGSSGGALDTQYF TRBD2 TRBJ2-3 - TRBV5-4
TGTGCCTGGAGCCCACTAGCGGGGGACACAGATACGCAGTATTTT CAWSPLAGDTDTQYF TRBD2 TRBJ2-3 - TRBV30
TGTGCCAGCAGCTCAGCCGGGACAGGGGGCCCACAGTTCTTC CASSSAGTGGPQFF TRBD1 TRBJ2-1 - TRBV11-3
TGTGCCAGCAGCTTAGTCGGGGCTCAGGGGGCTGAAGCTTTCTTT CASSLVGAQGAEAFF TRBD1 TRBJ1-1 - TRBV7-2
TGTGCCAGCAGCACAAGACAGGGGCGACTACCGCCGAGTCCCGCAACTAATGAAAAACTGTTTTTT CASSTRQGRLPPSPATNEKLFF - TRBJ1-4 once TRBV21-1
TGTGCCAGCAGCTTAGAGAGGGTGGGAGGCTACGAGCAGTACTTC CASSLERVGGYEQYF - TRBJ2-7 - TRBV7-2
TGTGCCAGCAGCTTCCAAGGACAGAGCTCCTACGAGCAGTACTTC CASSFQGQSSYEQYF - TRBJ2-7 - TRBV7-2
TGCGCCAGCAGCCAGGCCCCTAGCGGGGAGAACAATGAGCAGTTCTTC CASSQAPSGENNEQFF TRBD2 TRBJ2-1 - TRBV4-1
TGTGCCATCAGGGAGGGGCTACTCCAAGAGACCCAGTACTTC CAIREGLLQETQYF - TRBJ2-5 - TRBV10-3
TGTGCCAGCAGTTCCCGACTAGGTAGGGGGCACGAAAAACTGTTTTTT CASSSRLGRGHEKLFF TRBD1 TRBJ1-4 - TRBV28
TGTGCCAGCAGTCCCCAGGCAGGGGCCAGCAATCAGCCCCAGCATTTT CASSPQAGASNQPQHF - TRBJ1-5 - TRBV27
TGTGCCAGCAGGTCCGGGGAGGGCCAGCCCCAGCATTTT CASRSGEGQPQHF - TRBJ1-5 - TRBV2
TGTGCCAGCAGACAGGGTGGTAATCAGCCCCAGCATTTT CASRQGGNQPQHF - TRBJ1-5 - TRBV27
TGTGCCAGCAGCTTGAACACTAGAAATGAGCAGTTCTTC CASSLNTRNEQFF - TRBJ2-1 - TRBV13
TGTGCCAGCAACGGGAAGGAAAAACTGTTTTTT CASNGKEKLFF - TRBJ1-4 - TRBV6-5
TGCAGTGCTAGTTCTAGCAGGGGGTACAATGAGCAGTTCTTC CSASSSRGYNEQFF TRBD1 TRBJ2-1 once TRBV20-1
TGTGCCAGCAGCCTGACAGGGGGCTTCGGGCAGCCCCAGCATTTT CASSLTGGFGQPQHF TRBD1 TRBJ1-5 medium-sized TRBV9